What follows are 2 T cell receptor beta chains derived from one specimen sequenced in a study of T cell responses to AZD1222 COVID-19 vaccine. Assay: immunoSEQ multiplex PCR; the TCRdb copy retains only in-frame clones and omits some. The sample has under 200,000 clones, 90% to 95% seen once. Sequences were derived from peripheral blood, sampled 28 days after the second AZD1222 dose. All receptors derive from an adult who received the AZD1222 COVID-19 vaccine.

V gene TRBV10-3 combines with J gene TRBJ1-1, with 8 bases aligning to TRBD1. V trimming: 4 bases; J trimming: 0 bases; junction bases outside the gene matches: 4. CDR1 and CDR2 (germline): ENHRY, SYGVKD. CDR3 length: 15 amino acids. CDR3 DNA: TGTGCCATCAGTGGAATGACAGGGGTGAACACTGAAGCTTTCTTT. It encodes CAISGMTGVNTEAFF.

The chain has TRBV4-3 and TRBJ2-3; tentatively, D is TRBD1 (5 bases). This CDR3 has 15 amino acids. Germline V lookup: CDR1 LGHNA, CDR2 YSLEER. V was pared by 1 base and J by 2 bases, with 10 bases between. The CDR3 region is CASSQGGGDTDTQYF. For the CDR3, the DNA is TGCGCCAGCAGCCAAGGGGGCGGCGACACAGATACGCAGTATTTT.